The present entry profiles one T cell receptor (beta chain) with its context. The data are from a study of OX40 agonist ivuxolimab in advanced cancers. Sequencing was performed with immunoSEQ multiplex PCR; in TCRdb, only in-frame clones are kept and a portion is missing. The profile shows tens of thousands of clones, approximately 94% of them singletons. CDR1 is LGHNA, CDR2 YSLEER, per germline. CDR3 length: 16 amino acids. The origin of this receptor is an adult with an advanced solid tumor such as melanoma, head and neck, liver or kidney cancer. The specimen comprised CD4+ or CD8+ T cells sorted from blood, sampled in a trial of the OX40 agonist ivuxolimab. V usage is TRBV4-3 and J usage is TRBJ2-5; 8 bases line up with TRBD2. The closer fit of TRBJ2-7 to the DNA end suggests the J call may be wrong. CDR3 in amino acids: CASSQDTTSGTYEQYF. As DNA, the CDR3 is TGCGCCAGCAGCCAAGACACCACTAGCGGAACCTACGAGCAGTACTTC.